These 12 T cell receptor beta chains were sequenced from one sample in a study of T cell repertoires in cytomegalovirus infection. Which antigens these TCRs recognize remains unknown. TCRdb ran MiXCR on the reads and lists one entry per CDR3 protein. The sample contains around 360,000 distinct CDR3 sequences, about 35% of which appear only once. Specimen: cultured PBMCs, collected from culture after CMV antigen stimulation. The receptors come from a human donor in good health (CMV status not recorded). Some clones in this sample may be carry-over from other donors' samples.

V gene TRBV7-9 combines with J gene TRBJ2-5; D unresolved. This CDR3 has 15 amino acids. Trimming shortened V by 4 bases and J by 2 bases, and 14 bases separated the two germline ends. Germline loops: CDR1 SEHNR, CDR2 FQNEAQ (reference sequence). CDR3 sequence: CASSYTQPGQETQYF. The CDR3 nucleotides read TGTGCCAGCAGCTATACCCAACCCGGACAAGAGACCCAGTACTTC.

This clonotype was observed many times. The chain employs TRBV7-2 and TRBJ1-1; no firm D call. Germline V gene lookup returns CDR1 SGHTA and CDR2 FQGNSA. V gave up 5 bases and J gave up 4 bases, with 8 bases separating them. The CDR3 contains 12 residues. Written as DNA, the CDR3 is TGTGCCAGCAGCCCCCGGACCACTGAAGCTTTCTTT. Its translation: CASSPRTTEAFF.

V usage is TRBV12-3 or TRBV12-4 and J usage is TRBJ1-2, with D perhaps TRBD1 (5 bases). Between the trimmed V and J ends, which lost 8 bases and 6 bases, there was a span of 22 bases. The CDR3 covers 15 residues. CDR3 nucleotide sequence: TGTGCCAGCTCTAATCCCCGGGGGGTGGCTCATGGCTACACCTTC. It specifies CASSNPRGVAHGYTF.

Comment on this clonotype: A much bigger clone sits one base away, suggesting this may be a read error. The V call is TRBV6-6, the J call TRBJ1-2; tentative D call: TRBD1 (6 bases). Germline-derived CDR1 and CDR2 are MNHNY and SVGAGI (reference sequence). The CDR3 sequence is 14 residues long. Trimming took off 3 bases at V and 4 bases at J, with 12 bases between the two ends. The CDR3 nucleotides are TGTGCCAGCAGTTATGAGGGGGAAGGCTATGGCTACACCTTC. Its translation: CASSYEGEGYGYTF.

V gene TRBV7-2 combines with J gene TRBJ2-3; the D gene is possibly TRBD2 (6 bases). Germline CDR1 is SGHTA and CDR2 is FQGNSA. The CDR3 extends over 16 amino acids. V was cut by 5 bases and J by 0 bases, with 15 bases left in between. The CDR3 here is CASSPRAAGSTDTQYF. The DNA for the CDR3 is TGTGCCAGCAGCCCCCGGGCAGCGGGTAGCACAGATACGCAGTATTTT.

This clonotype came up a few times. The gene calls are TRBV6-1 and TRBJ2-7; no clear D. Germline V gives CDR1 MNHNS, CDR2 SASEGT. With 2 bases removed from V and 2 bases from J, the gap between germline ends came to 10 bases. The CDR3 covers 14 residues. The CDR3 protein is CASSEYLGPYEQYF. CDR3 nucleotides: TGTGCCAGCAGTGAATACCTAGGACCCTACGAGCAGTACTTC.

The V and J genes are TRBV9 and TRBJ2-1, with D possibly TRBD2 on 6 matching bases. The CDR3 is 15 residues long. Germline values: CDR1 SGDLS, CDR2 YYNGEE. V was cut by 4 bases and J by 3 bases, with 14 bases left in between. The CDR3 region has the DNA TGTGCCAGCAGCACCACCGGGACTCACTACAATGAGCAGTTCTTC. Its translation is CASSTTGTHYNEQFF.

In this sample, this clonotype turned up many times. V gene TRBV7-2 combines with J gene TRBJ2-5; TRBD1 matches 7 bases. CDR1 is SGHTA and CDR2 is FQGNSA in the germline V gene. Trimming removed 7 bases from V and 2 bases from J; junction bases left unmatched: 4. The CDR3 consists of 13 residues. The CDR3 DNA is TGTGCCAGCACCCTGGACAGGCAAGAGACCCAGTACTTC. Protein: CASTLDRQETQYF. The variable domain in full, completed from reference TRBV7-2 and TRBJ2-5, reads GAGVSQSPSNKVTEKGKDVELRCDPISGHTALYWYRQSLGQGLEFLIYFQGNSAPDKSGLPSDRFSAERTGGSVSTLTIQRTQQEDSAVYLCASTLDRQETQYFGPGTRLLVL.

The V and J genes are TRBV12-3 or TRBV12-4 and TRBJ2-4; D possibly corresponds to TRBD2 (6 bases). This CDR3 contains 15 residues. V was cut by 5 bases and J by 9 bases, with 20 bases left in between. The CDR3 here is CASSLTSDGGAIQYF. As DNA, the CDR3 is TGTGCCAGCAGTCTTACGTCGGACGGCGGGGCCATTCAGTACTTC.

The chain is built from TRBV12-3 or TRBV12-4 and TRBJ2-3, with 7 positions matching TRBD1. V lost 1 base and J lost 3; bases outside the gene matches: 4. The CDR3 runs 15 residues. The CDR3 spells CASSLDRGDTDTQYF. Here the CDR3 DNA reads TGTGCCAGCAGTTTAGACAGGGGAGATACAGATACGCAGTATTTT.

The rearrangement uses TRBV5-5 and TRBJ2-2; TRBD2 might be the D (5 bases). This CDR3 has 16 amino acids. The V gene's germline CDR1 is SGHKS and CDR2 YYEKEE (reference sequence). Trimming left V 4 bases short and J 8 bases short, with 21 bases between. In nucleotides, the CDR3 is TGTGCCAGCAGCCAATCCTGGACGGGAAGGTTTGGGGAGCTGTTTTTT. This codes for CASSQSWTGRFGELFF.

The rearrangement joins TRBV4-3 to TRBJ1-4; 9 bases match TRBD1. The CDR3 sequence is 16 residues long. CDR1 is LGHNA, CDR2 YSLEER, per germline. V lost 4 bases and J lost 8; bases outside the gene matches: 11. The CDR3 region has the DNA TGCGCCAGCAGCCCAACCCCGGGACAGGGAGGCGAAAAACTGTTTTTT. Amino acid sequence: CASSPTPGQGGEKLFF.